Reported below is one T cell receptor (beta chain). Sequencing was performed with immunoSEQ multiplex PCR; in TCRdb, only in-frame clones are kept and a portion is missing. This sample has under 400,000 clones, with around 89% found just once. The CDR3 consists of 14 residues. Trimming shortened V by 8 bases and J by 7 bases, and 17 bases separated the two germline ends. Germline loops: CDR1 MDHEN, CDR2 SYDVKM. The sample comes from a study of blood T cell repertoires in COVID-19. Across the study: Sources were T cells, B-cell-depleted T cells, or PBMCs; the material itself was cDNA or gDNA.

During active infection, Seattle patients enrolled and were then monitored through disease. The origin of this receptor is a woman in her thirties with COVID-19, enrolled during active disease. This sequence joins TRBV28 and TRBJ1-4; D is ambiguous. Sequenced input: peripheral blood. As DNA, the CDR3 is TGTGCCAGCCAGAAGAGGGTACCGAGTGAAAAACTGTTTTTT. Its protein is CASQKRVPSEKLFF. Full variable domain (remainder filled in from reference TRBV28 and TRBJ1-4): DVKVTQSSRYLVKRTGEKVFLECVQDMDHENMFWYRQDPGLGLRLIYFSYDVKMKEKGDIPEGYSVSREKKERFSLILESASTNQTSMYLCASQKRVPSEKLFFGSGTQLSVL.